The 19 T cell receptor beta chains below come from one sample, sequenced in a study of T cells in Graves' hyperthyroidism and ophthalmopathy. TCR beta CDR3 sequences were amplified from RNA transcripts. TCR CDR3 underwent first-round RT-PCR with the HTBI primer set. Using its own MiXCR run on the multiplex PCR reads, TCRdb lists one record per CDR3 protein. This sample has fewer than 650,000 distinct CDR3 sequences, with approximately 13% found just once. The specimen sequenced was blood. These receptors came from a woman in her twenties or thirties with Graves' hyperthyroidism that later progressed to Graves' ophthalmopathy.

This clonotype came up many times. This chain connects TRBV4-3 to TRBJ2-7, with D unresolved. Germline V gene sequence: CDR1 LGHNA, CDR2 YSLEER. The V gene lost 0 bases and the J gene lost 9 bases, with 12 bases spanning the gap. The CDR3 is 13 amino acids. The CDR3 region has the DNA TGCGCCAGCAGCCAAGATATCGGCGCGAGGCAGTACTTC. This sequence encodes CASSQDIGARQYF.

This clonotype was seen more than once but under ten times. V and J are TRBV10-3 and TRBJ2-7, with D maybe TRBD2 (6 bases). V lost 0 bases and J lost 3, with 9 bases in between. Germline CDR1 and CDR2: ENHRY and SYGVKD. This CDR3 has 14 residues. Here the CDR3 DNA reads TGTGCCATCAGTGAGTCTAGCGGCCTCTACGAGCAGTACTTC. Translation: CAISESSGLYEQYF.

This chain links TRBV20-1 with TRBJ2-2; 8 nucleotides align to TRBD1. This CDR3 has 15 amino acids. V shed 5 bases and J 1 base; nucleotides not matched to a gene: 6. Germline CDR1 and CDR2: DFQATT and SNEGSKA (reference sequence). DNA of the CDR3: TGCAGTGCTCACAGGGACAGGCTGAACACCGGGGAGCTGTTTTTT. As protein: CSAHRDRLNTGELFF.

This clonotype was seen repeatedly, ten times or more. The CDR3 DNA reads as TGTGCCAGCAGCCCTCCGGGGATCATTGAAGCTTTCTTT. Its translation is CASSPPGIIEAFF. The rearrangement uses TRBV27 and TRBJ1-1, with D unresolved. CDR1 MNHEY and CDR2 SMNVEV come from the germline V gene (reference sequence). The CDR3 covers 13 residues. V dropped 6 bases and J dropped 7 bases, with 15 bases sitting between them.

The rearrangement uses TRBV20-1 and TRBJ1-1; D call uncertain. There are 17 residues in the CDR3. The V end was cut by 2 bases, the J end by 0 bases, with 19 bases between. Germline values: CDR1 DFQATT, CDR2 SNEGSKA (reference sequence). The CDR3 loop reads CSARMLGRARVNTEAFF. In nucleotides, the CDR3 is TGCAGTGCTAGAATGCTGGGCAGAGCTCGAGTGAACACTGAAGCTTTCTTT.

Details on this clonotype: A much larger clone is a single base away; this may be a read error. CDR3: CASIFRTGKGETQYF. The CDR3 DNA sequence: TGTGCCAGCATCTTCCGGACAGGGAAGGGAGAGACCCAGTACTTC. The rearrangement uses TRBV5-4 and TRBJ2-5; 8 bases are shared with TRBD1. Germline V gene lookup returns CDR1 SGHNT and CDR2 YYREEE (reference sequence). V shed 6 bases and J 4 bases; nucleotides not matched to a gene: 11. This CDR3 spans 15 amino acids.

This rearrangement joins TRBV6-1 to TRBJ1-6; D is possibly TRBD1 (5 bases). The CDR3 has 14 residues. The V gene's germline CDR1 is MNHNS and CDR2 SASEGT. Trimming left V 6 bases short and J 7 bases short, with 13 bases between. CDR3 residues: CASRRAGKNSPLHF. CDR3 sequence (DNA): TGTGCCAGCAGGCGAGCAGGGAAGAATTCACCCCTCCACTTT.

This clonotype was seen ten or more times. J is TRBJ1-2 and V is TRBV5-1; unclear D gene. Germline V gene sequence: CDR1 SGHRS, CDR2 YFSETQ. This CDR3 has 17 residues. Trimming took 1 base from V and 2 from J, leaving 18 bases between them. CDR3 in amino acids: CASSLFGGGSENYGYTF. CDR3 coding DNA: TGCGCCAGCAGCTTGTTCGGAGGAGGGTCCGAGAACTATGGCTACACCTTC.

This clonotype was counted ten times or more. This rearrangement joins TRBV20-1 to TRBJ2-2; a weak D match, TRBD1 (6 bases). Deletions cut 2 bases from V and 3 bases from J, with 10 bases between. The CDR3 is 14 residues long. CDR1 and CDR2 (germline): DFQATT, SNEGSKA (reference sequence). The CDR3 region is CSARQGSDTGELFF. DNA for the CDR3: TGCAGTGCTAGACAGGGGTCGGACACCGGGGAGCTGTTTTTT.

This clonotype was observed at least ten times. The CDR3 spells CAITAASGRNRTDTQYF. The CDR3 region has the DNA TGTGCCATCACAGCGGCTAGCGGGAGAAATAGGACAGATACGCAGTATTTT. The chain combines TRBV10-3 with TRBJ2-3, with 10 bases lining up with TRBD2. The germline V gene has CDR1 ENHRY and CDR2 SYGVKD. The CDR3 extends over 17 amino acids. V lost 7 bases and J lost 3; bases outside the gene matches: 13.

The chain recombines TRBV28 with TRBJ2-7; D perhaps matches TRBD1 (7 bases). Germline V lookup: CDR1 MDHEN, CDR2 SYDVKM. Trimming cost V 7 bases and J 3 bases, with 28 bases left between them. The CDR3 sequence is 18 residues long. The CDR3 DNA is TGTGCCAGCAACTCCCAGGCGGGGAGGTCAGGGGGAGGCTACGAGCAGTACTTC. It yields the protein CASNSQAGRSGGGYEQYF.

This clonotype was seen more than once but under ten times. The rearrangement uses TRBV19 and TRBJ2-7; D could derive from TRBD1 or TRBD2 (5 bases each). V dropped 5 bases and J dropped 0 bases, with 17 bases sitting between them. The CDR3 totals 16 residues. CDR1 is LNHDA, CDR2 SQIVND, per germline (reference sequence). The CDR3 bases are TGTGCCAGTAGTTCACCCGGGACGCGGAGCTCCTACGAGCAGTACTTC. Protein: CASSSPGTRSSYEQYF.

This clonotype turned up a few times. The V gene is TRBV19, the J gene TRBJ2-1, with TRBD1 matching over 8 bases. After removal of 5 bases from V and 1 base from J, the junction contained 10 bases not matched to a gene. The CDR3 spans 17 residues. Germline assignment: CDR1 LNHDA and CDR2 SQIVND (reference sequence). CDR3 region: CASSGYSGTGSYNEQFF. The DNA of the CDR3 is TGTGCCAGTAGTGGCTACTCAGGGACAGGTTCCTACAATGAGCAGTTCTTC.

This clonotype was found a few times. The rearrangement links TRBV3-1 to TRBJ2-1, with a possible D match to TRBD1 (6 bases). The CDR3 consists of 17 residues. The V gene lost 3 bases and the J gene lost 3 bases, with 18 bases spanning the gap. Germline lookup yields CDR1 LGHDT and CDR2 YNNKEL (reference sequence). The CDR3 spells CASSQFTGTSIYNEQFF. The CDR3 DNA sequence: TGTGCCAGCAGCCAGTTTACCGGGACATCTATCTACAATGAGCAGTTCTTC.

The CDR3 region has the DNA TGCGCCAGCAGCTTGGGCCCCGGACGGGACACTGAAGCTTTCTTT. Translating gives CASSLGPGRDTEAFF. This chain links TRBV5-1 with TRBJ1-1, with unresolved D. Trimming removed 0 bases from V and 3 bases from J, with 12 bases in between. The CDR3 extends over 15 amino acids. Germline V gene sequence: CDR1 SGHRS, CDR2 YFSETQ. Together with reference TRBV5-1 and TRBJ1-1, the CDR3 gives the full variable domain: KAGVTQTPRYLIKTRGQQVTLSCSPISGHRSVSWYQQTPGQGLQFLFEYFSETQRNKGNFPGRFSGRQFSNSRSEMNVSTLELGDSALYLCASSLGPGRDTEAFFGQGTRLTVV.

This clonotype was counted many times. This rearrangement joins TRBV11-2 to TRBJ2-2, with 7 positions matching TRBD2. CDR3 length equals 17 residues. The germline gives CDR1 SGHAT, CDR2 FQNNGV. After removal of 0 bases from V and 3 bases from J, the junction contained 7 bases not matched to a gene. CDR3 sequence reads: CASSLDVGGPHTGELFF. The DNA for the CDR3 is TGTGCCAGCAGCTTAGATGTGGGAGGGCCTCACACCGGGGAGCTGTTTTTT.

The chain is built from TRBV7-9 and TRBJ1-6; 8 bases map to TRBD1. V dropped 5 bases and J dropped 10; count of bases not matched to a gene: 7. This CDR3 comprises 14 residues. Germline V gene sequence: CDR1 SEHNR, CDR2 FQNEAQ (reference sequence). The CDR3 region has the DNA TGTGCCAGCAGCCCGCGGACAGGGTTCTCACCCCTCCACTTT. Protein product: CASSPRTGFSPLHF.

In this sample, this clonotype turned up a few times. This chain connects TRBV11-2 to TRBJ1-1; D is unclear. The germline V gene has CDR1 SGHAT and CDR2 FQNNGV. Trimming removed 2 bases from V and 2 bases from J, with 9 bases in between. The CDR3 loop spans 14 amino acids. DNA of the CDR3: TGTGCCAGCAGCTTAATAGAGGGCAACACTGAAGCTTTCTTT. It specifies CASSLIEGNTEAFF.

There are many counts of this clonotype. The V gene is TRBV3-1, the J gene TRBJ2-1, with TRBD1 as a possible D gene (5 bases). The CDR3 totals 16 residues. The V and J ends lost 2 bases and 3 bases respectively, with 14 bases between them. Germline V lookup: CDR1 LGHDT, CDR2 YNNKEL (reference sequence). The CDR3, as DNA: TGTGCCAGCAGCCAACATAATCTGGACAACTACAATGAGCAGTTCTTC. Translating it yields CASSQHNLDNYNEQFF.